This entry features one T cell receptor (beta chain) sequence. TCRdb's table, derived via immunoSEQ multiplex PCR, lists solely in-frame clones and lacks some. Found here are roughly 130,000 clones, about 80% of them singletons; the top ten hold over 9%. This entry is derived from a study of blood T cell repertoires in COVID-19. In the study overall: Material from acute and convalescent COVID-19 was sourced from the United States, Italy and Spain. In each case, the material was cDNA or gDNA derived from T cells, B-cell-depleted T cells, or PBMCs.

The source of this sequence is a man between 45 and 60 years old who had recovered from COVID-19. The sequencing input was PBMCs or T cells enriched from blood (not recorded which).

The CDR3 coding sequence is TGTGCCAGCAAAGTAGGAATAGCGGGGAGTGGGGCAGAGACCCAGTACTTC. It yields the protein CASKVGIAGSGAETQYF. The chain recombines TRBV27 with TRBJ2-5, with TRBD2 matching over 8 bases. Germline V gene lookup returns CDR1 MNHEY and CDR2 SMNVEV (reference sequence). Trimming removed 7 bases from V and 4 bases from J; junction bases left unmatched: 17. CDR3 length: 17 amino acids.